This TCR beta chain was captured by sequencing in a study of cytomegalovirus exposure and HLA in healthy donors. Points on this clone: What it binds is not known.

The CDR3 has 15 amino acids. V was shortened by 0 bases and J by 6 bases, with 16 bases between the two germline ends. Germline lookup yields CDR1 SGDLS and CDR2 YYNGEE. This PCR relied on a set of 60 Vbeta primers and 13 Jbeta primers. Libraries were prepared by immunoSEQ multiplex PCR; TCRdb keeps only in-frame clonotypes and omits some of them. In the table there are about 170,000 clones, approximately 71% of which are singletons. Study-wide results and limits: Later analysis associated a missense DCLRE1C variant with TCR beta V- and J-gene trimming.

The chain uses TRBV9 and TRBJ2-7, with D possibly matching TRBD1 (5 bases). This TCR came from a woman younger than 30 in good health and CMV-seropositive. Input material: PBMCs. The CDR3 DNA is TGTGCCAGCAGCGTAGCAGAGTGGGAAGGGGTCGAGCAGTACTTC. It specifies CASSVAEWEGVEQYF.